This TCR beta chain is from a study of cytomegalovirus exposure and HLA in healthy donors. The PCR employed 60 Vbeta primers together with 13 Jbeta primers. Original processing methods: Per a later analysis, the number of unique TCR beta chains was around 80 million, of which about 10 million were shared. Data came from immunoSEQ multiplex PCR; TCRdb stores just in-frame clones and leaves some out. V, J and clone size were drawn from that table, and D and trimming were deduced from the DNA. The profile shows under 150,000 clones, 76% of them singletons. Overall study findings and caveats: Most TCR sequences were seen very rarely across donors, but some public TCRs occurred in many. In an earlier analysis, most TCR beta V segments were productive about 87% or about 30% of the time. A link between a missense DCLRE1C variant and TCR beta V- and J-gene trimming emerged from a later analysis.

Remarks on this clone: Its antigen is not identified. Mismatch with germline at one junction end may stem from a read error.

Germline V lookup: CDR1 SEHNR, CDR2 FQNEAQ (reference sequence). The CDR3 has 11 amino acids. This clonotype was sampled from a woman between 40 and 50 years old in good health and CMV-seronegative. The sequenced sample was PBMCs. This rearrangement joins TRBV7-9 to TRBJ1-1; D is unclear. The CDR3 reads CSSSLITEAFF. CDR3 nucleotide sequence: TGTTCCAGCAGCCTAATCACTGAAGCTTTCTTT. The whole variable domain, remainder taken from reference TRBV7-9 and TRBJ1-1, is DTGVSQNPRHKITKRGQNVTFRCDPISEHNRLYWYRQTLGQGPEFLTYFQNEAQLEKSRLLSDRFSAERPKGSFSTLEIQRTEQGDSAMYLCSSSLITEAFFGQGTRLTVV.